These T cell receptor beta chains were read from a single sample in a study of blood T cell repertoires in COVID-19. The repertoire was sequenced with immunoSEQ multiplex PCR; TCRdb's copy has only in-frame clones and lacks some. The sample lists 200,000 to 300,000 clones, around 84% occurring once. The source material was peripheral blood. Every receptor here comes from a woman aged 60 to 75 with COVID-19, enrolled during active disease. Both conserved end residues are part of each CDR3. Each record gives: CDR3 length, clone size, J gene, D gene, V gene, CDR3 DNA, CDR3 protein. A D gene is named only where the DNA matches it firmly. Where a row states a size, it is once, few, many or the class of an expanded clone; other rows omit it.

>15|-|TRBJ1-4|-|TRBV28
TGTGCCAGCAGCGTCACCGGGACACCGAATGAAAAACTGTTTTTT
CASSVTGTPNEKLFF
>14|-|TRBJ2-1|TRBD2|TRBV29-1
TGCAGTCACCTCCCCGGACTAGCGGGAGATGAGCAGTTCTTC
CSHLPGLAGDEQFF
>11|-|TRBJ1-2|-|TRBV20-1
TGCAGTGCCCCACAGGGTTATGGCTACACCTTC
CSAPQGYGYTF
>13|-|TRBJ2-1|TRBD1|TRBV24-1
TGTGCCACCAAAGAGACAGGGGACAATGAGCAGTTCTTC
CATKETGDNEQFF
>15|once|TRBJ1-1|TRBD1|TRBV28
TGTGCCAGCGCGGGACTCACAGGGGGGAACACTGAAGCTTTCTTT
CASAGLTGGNTEAFF
>14|-|TRBJ1-1|TRBD1|TRBV5-1
TGCGCCAGCAGCTGGACAGGGCGGGTCGCTGAAGCTTTCTTT
CASSWTGRVAEAFF
>15|-|TRBJ2-1|TRBD1|TRBV5-1
TGCGCCAGCAGTCGGCGGACAGGGGATTACAATGAGCAGTTCTTC
CASSRRTGDYNEQFF
>13|-|TRBJ1-1|-|TRBV12-3/TRBV12-4
TGTGCCAGCAGTACGAAGATCCGGGGAGAAGCTTTCTTT
CASSTKIRGEAFF
>15|-|TRBJ2-3|TRBD2|TRBV6-2/TRBV6-3
TGTGCCAGCAGTCGGACTAGCGGGAGCACAGATACGCAGTATTTT
CASSRTSGSTDTQYF
>14|-|TRBJ1-6|-|TRBV28
TGTGCCACCAAGGTTTTGGGCCATGGATTTCCCCTCCACTTT
CATKVLGHGFPLHF
>15|-|TRBJ2-7|-|TRBV23-1
TGCGCCAGCAGGCCTCGGTTGCTAACCTCCTACGAGCAGTACTTC
CASRPRLLTSYEQYF
>15|-|TRBJ1-1|-|TRBV6-1
TGTGCCAGCAGTGAACAGTGGGGACGGGTGGGGGCAGCTTTCTTT
CASSEQWGRVGAAFF
>14|-|TRBJ2-3|-|TRBV6-5
TGTGCCAGCAGTACCGGGGGAAGCACAGATACGCAGTATTTT
CASSTGGSTDTQYF
>16|once|TRBJ2-1|TRBD2|TRBV7-9
TGTGCCAGCAGCTACTCCGGGACTAGGTCCTACAATGAGCAGTTCTTC
CASSYSGTRSYNEQFF
>14|-|TRBJ2-5|-|TRBV9
TGTGCCAGCAGCGTAGGCGGCAGGGGAGAGACCCAGTACTTC
CASSVGGRGETQYF
>14|-|TRBJ1-1|TRBD1|TRBV6-2/TRBV6-3
TGTGCCAGCAGCCCACAGGGGGCCGGGGCTGAAGCTTTCTTT
CASSPQGAGAEAFF
>20|-|TRBJ1-2|TRBD1|TRBV5-1
TGCGCCAGCAGCTTGGATTCACTGCCAGGGGGTCCCTCTCTCTTCGGTGGCTACACCTTC
CASSLDSLPGGPSLFGGYTF
>12|once|TRBJ2-7|-|TRBV12-3/TRBV12-4
TGTGCCAGCAGCTCCGACAGATACGAGCAGTACTTC
CASSSDRYEQYF
>20|-|TRBJ1-5|-|TRBV28
TGTGCCAGCAGTTTTGGTCTTCGCCGGCAGGGTTCCGCTAGCAATCAGCCCCAGCATTTT
CASSFGLRRQGSASNQPQHF
>15|-|TRBJ1-4|TRBD1|TRBV6-5
TGTGCCAGCAGTTACCAGGGACAGGGGAGGGGGAAACTGTTTTTT
CASSYQGQGRGKLFF
>19|-|TRBJ2-7|TRBD2|TRBV28
TGTGCCAGCAGTTTCTACTACGGACTAGCAGCAAGAAGCTCCTACGAGCAGTACTTC
CASSFYYGLAARSSYEQYF
>15|few|TRBJ1-1|-|TRBV28
TGTGCCAGCAGTTTTTCCCCAGGGATGGGACTAGGAGCTTTCTTT
CASSFSPGMGLGAFF
>13|once|TRBJ2-5|-|TRBV19
TGTGCCAGTAGTAGTCCGGGCCAAGAGACCCAGTACTTC
CASSSPGQETQYF
>15|-|TRBJ1-1|-|TRBV5-1
TGCGCCAGCAGCTCGGGATCAGTCCACTACACTGAAGCTTTCTTT
CASSSGSVHYTEAFF
>15|-|TRBJ1-1|-|TRBV30
TGTGCCTGGAGTGTAAAGGTCGGGGGGAACACTGAAGCTTTCTTT
CAWSVKVGGNTEAFF
>17|-|TRBJ2-2|TRBD2|TRBV7-9
TGTGCCAGCAGCCCCCCGGGACTAGCGGGAGTGACCGGGGAGCTGTTTTTT
CASSPPGLAGVTGELFF
>17|-|TRBJ2-3|TRBD2|TRBV4-3
TGCGCCAGCAGCCAAAATCCGGGACTAGCGGCTACAGATACGCAGTATTTT
CASSQNPGLAATDTQYF
>15|-|TRBJ2-2|-|TRBV30
TGTGCCTGGAGTGCCCGCCGGGGAGACACCGGGGAGCTGTTTTTT
CAWSARRGDTGELFF
>16|few|TRBJ1-3|-|TRBV14
TGTGCCAGCAGCCCACGAGGCCGGGGGACGGGAAACACCATATATTTT
CASSPRGRGTGNTIYF